These T cell receptor beta chains were read from a single sample in a study of neurological immune-mediated disorders. One entry per CDR3 protein, called by TCRdb with MiXCR from the 5' RACE reads. This sample carries approximately 47,000 distinct CDR3 sequences, roughly 13% of them seen once, and the ten largest clones take roughly an eighth. Source material: PBMCs. These TCRs come from a man aged 25 to 40 in good health. Each CDR3 is given with its conserved first and last residue. The order of the fields is J gene, V gene, clone size, D gene, CDR3 protein, CDR3 DNA. A D gene is named only where the DNA matches it firmly. Size is stated for part of the rows, as once, few or many counts, or as a class when the clone is expanded.

>TRBJ2-7|TRBV28|many|TRBD1
CASNRGRDEQYF
TGTGCCAGCAACAGGGGGCGCGACGAGCAGTACTTC
>TRBJ2-3|TRBV6-1|.|.
CASLYPGRTTPDTQYF
TGTGCCAGTCTTTATCCGGGACGGACCACCCCAGATACGCAGTATTTT
>TRBJ2-1|TRBV5-1|many|.
CASSLPQLVNEQFF
TGCGCCAGCAGCTTGCCCCAACTAGTCAATGAGCAGTTCTTC
>TRBJ2-5|TRBV15|many|.
CATSRAMGYGGIQETQYF
TGTGCCACCAGCAGAGCAATGGGGTACGGGGGAATCCAAGAGACCCAGTACTTC
>TRBJ2-3|TRBV5-5|many|TRBD1
CASSLAQGGTDTQYF
TGTGCCAGCAGCTTGGCACAGGGGGGCACAGATACGCAGTATTTT
>TRBJ2-1|TRBV5-5|.|TRBD2
CASSLFSGRANEQFF
TGTGCCAGCAGCTTGTTTAGCGGGAGGGCCAATGAGCAGTTCTTC
>TRBJ2-7|TRBV5-1|many|TRBD1
CASSGLTGAYEQYF
TGCGCCAGCAGCGGGCTGACAGGGGCCTACGAGCAGTACTTC
>TRBJ2-3|TRBV18|many|.
CASSPQRDTQYF
TGTGCCAGCTCACCACAGAGAGATACGCAGTATTTT
>TRBJ2-3|TRBV24-1|many|.
CATSDRGHGRDTQYF
TGTGCCACCAGTGACCGGGGACATGGACGGGATACGCAGTATTTT
>TRBJ2-5|TRBV7-6|few|.
CASSSRGGSETQYF
TGTGCCAGCAGCTCAAGAGGAGGGAGTGAGACCCAGTACTTC
>TRBJ2-1|TRBV5-5|many|.
CASSLGPPGGNEQFF
TGTGCCAGCAGCTTGGGCCCTCCGGGTGGTAATGAGCAGTTCTTC
>TRBJ2-1|TRBV12-3/TRBV12-4|many|TRBD2
CASSLISGNSYNEQFF
TGTGCCAGCAGTTTAATTAGCGGGAACTCCTACAATGAGCAGTTCTTC
>TRBJ2-2|TRBV2|many|.
CASTISYTGELFF
TGTGCCAGCACCATCAGTTACACCGGGGAGCTGTTTTTT
>TRBJ1-3|TRBV27|few|.
CASSLLGGLSGNTIYF
TGTGCCAGCAGTTTATTGGGCGGGCTGAGTGGAAACACCATATATTTT
>TRBJ1-6|TRBV6-4|few|.
CASRRDSLSPLHF
TGTGCCAGCAGACGGGACTCGCTTTCACCCCTCCACTTT
>TRBJ1-4|TRBV10-3|.|.
CAISEDKLGGKLFF
TGTGCCATCAGTGAGGATAAATTGGGGGGAAAACTGTTTTTT
>TRBJ2-3|TRBV5-1|many|TRBD2
CASSLLASGSSDTQYF
TGCGCCAGCAGCCTACTGGCCAGCGGGAGTTCAGATACGCAGTATTTT
>TRBJ1-4|TRBV10-1|once|.
CASSEQGNEKLFF
TGCGCCAGCAGCGAGCAGGGAAACGAAAAACTGTTTTTT
>TRBJ2-7|TRBV20-1|many|.
CSARVRDWPYEQYF
TGCAGTGCGCGAGTCCGGGACTGGCCCTACGAGCAGTACTTC
>TRBJ2-1|TRBV10-3|many|TRBD2
CAIGLAGGPRRIEQFF
TGTGCCATCGGTCTAGCGGGAGGGCCGAGGAGAATTGAGCAGTTCTTC
>TRBJ2-1|TRBV24-1|.|TRBD2
CATSDHTSGRANEQFF
TGTGCCACCAGTGATCACACTAGCGGGAGGGCCAACGAGCAGTTCTTC
>TRBJ2-3|TRBV7-2|many|.
CASSLEGSSTDTQYF
TGTGCCAGCAGCTTAGAGGGCAGTAGCACAGATACGCAGTATTTT
>TRBJ1-6|TRBV20-1|many|TRBD1
CRGEEGQAYNSPLHF
TGCAGGGGGGAGGAGGGACAGGCGTATAATTCACCCCTCCACTTT
>TRBJ2-5|TRBV4-1|few|.
CASSQVFIGQNGETQYF
TGCGCCAGCAGCCAAGTCTTTATTGGACAGAATGGAGAGACCCAGTACTTC
>TRBJ2-7|TRBV15|many|TRBD1
CATSRLDREGYEQYF
TGTGCCACCAGCCGCCTCGACAGGGAAGGCTACGAGCAGTACTTC
>TRBJ2-7|TRBV10-3|many|.
CAISRDGLYEQYF
TGTGCCATCAGCCGGGACGGCCTCTACGAGCAGTACTTC
>TRBJ2-1|TRBV7-6|.|TRBD2
CASSLMGGGAPYNEQFF
TGTGCCAGCAGCTTAATGGGGGGAGGGGCCCCATACAATGAGCAGTTCTTC
>TRBJ2-1|TRBV29-1|many|.
CSVLTGRYNEQFF
TGCAGCGTTTTGACAGGGAGGTACAATGAGCAGTTCTTC
>TRBJ2-3|TRBV20-1|.|.
CSATLTESTETKYF
TGCAGTGCTACTCTAACGGAGAGCACAGAAACGAAGTATTTT
>TRBJ2-3|TRBV24-1|many|.
CATSDFPFRGTDTQYF
TGTGCCACCAGTGATTTCCCCTTTCGGGGCACAGATACGCAGTATTTT
>TRBJ2-7|TRBV20-1|many|.
CSAILGLGGSYEQYF
TGCAGTGCTATCTTGGGGCTGGGGGGCTCCTACGAGCAGTACTTC
>TRBJ2-2|TRBV28|many|.
CASRRFGNTGELFF
TGTGCCAGCAGACGTTTCGGGAACACCGGGGAGCTGTTTTTT
>TRBJ2-1|TRBV18|.|TRBD2
CASSSPSGRLLGNEQFF
TGTGCCAGCTCAAGCCCTAGCGGGAGGCTATTGGGGAATGAGCAGTTCTTC
>TRBJ2-5|TRBV7-3|many|.
CASSLSGALETQYF
TGTGCCAGCAGCTTAAGCGGGGCCCTAGAGACCCAGTACTTC
>TRBJ2-7|TRBV4-1|many|TRBD1
CASSQQIFRDREYEQYF
TGCGCCAGCAGCCAACAAATTTTCCGGGACAGGGAGTACGAGCAGTACTTC
>TRBJ2-7|TRBV11-2|many|.
CASSFSRNEQYF
TGTGCCAGCAGCTTTTCTAGGAACGAGCAGTACTTC
>TRBJ2-1|TRBV20-1|many|TRBD2
CSARDQREGGNEQFF
TGCAGTGCTAGAGATCAGCGGGAGGGAGGCAATGAGCAGTTCTTC
>TRBJ2-1|TRBV5-1|.|.
CASSCGWAADSYNEQFF
TGCGCCAGCAGCTGTGGGTGGGCGGCGGACTCCTACAATGAGCAGTTCTTC
>TRBJ2-7|TRBV7-6|.|TRBD2
CASSLTPRSGTGEQYF
TGTGCCAGCAGCTTAACGCCCAGGAGCGGGACGGGGGAGCAGTACTTC
>TRBJ1-2|TRBV12-3/TRBV12-4|many|.
CASSLPAGNGYTF
TGTGCCAGCAGTTTACCCGCAGGGAATGGCTACACCTTC
>TRBJ2-2|TRBV3-1|once|.
CANRYNTGELFF
TGTGCCAACAGGTACAACACCGGGGAGCTGTTTTTT
>TRBJ1-1|TRBV28|many|.
CASSYAGESYTEAFF
TGTGCCAGCAGTTACGCAGGGGAGAGTTATACTGAAGCTTTCTTT
>TRBJ2-7|TRBV10-3|many|.
CAISEGQSTFYEQYF
TGTGCCATCAGTGAAGGGCAGAGCACCTTCTACGAGCAGTACTTC
>TRBJ1-6|TRBV28|many|.
CASSFWQWSSPLHF
.
>TRBJ2-2|TRBV20-1|many|.
CSASMGRTGELFF
TGCAGTGCTAGTATGGGCCGGACCGGGGAGCTGTTTTTT
>TRBJ2-7|TRBV29-1|many|TRBD1
CSVTGGSGYEQYF
TGCAGCGTGACAGGGGGCAGCGGCTACGAGCAGTACTTC
>TRBJ2-7|TRBV12-3/TRBV12-4|many|.
CASSLLRAEQYF
TGTGCCAGCAGTTTACTGAGGGCCGAGCAGTACTTC
>TRBJ2-7|TRBV20-1|many|.
CSAREGEPYEQYF
TGCAGTGCTAGAGAGGGGGAACCCTACGAGCAGTACTTC
>TRBJ2-5|TRBV20-1|many|TRBD2
CSASAPLAGHQETQYF
TGCAGTGCTAGTGCCCCATTAGCGGGGCACCAAGAGACCCAGTACTTC